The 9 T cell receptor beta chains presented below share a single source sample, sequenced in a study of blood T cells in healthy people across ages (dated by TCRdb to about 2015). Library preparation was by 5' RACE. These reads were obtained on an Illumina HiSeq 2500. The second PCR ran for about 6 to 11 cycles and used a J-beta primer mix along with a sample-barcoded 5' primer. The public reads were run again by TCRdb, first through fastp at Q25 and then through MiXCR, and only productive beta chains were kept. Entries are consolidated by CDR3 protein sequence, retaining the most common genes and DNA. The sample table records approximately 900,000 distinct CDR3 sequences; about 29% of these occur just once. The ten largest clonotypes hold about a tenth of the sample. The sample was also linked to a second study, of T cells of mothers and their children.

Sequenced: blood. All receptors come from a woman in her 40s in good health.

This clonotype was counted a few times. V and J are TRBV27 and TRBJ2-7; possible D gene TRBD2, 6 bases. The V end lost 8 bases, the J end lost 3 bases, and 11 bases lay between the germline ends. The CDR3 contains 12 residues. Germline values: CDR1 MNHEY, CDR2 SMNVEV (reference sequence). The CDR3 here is CASGGGIYEQYF. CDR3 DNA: TGTGCCAGCGGAGGAGGGATCTACGAGCAGTACTTC.

Written as DNA, the CDR3 is TGTGCCAGCAGCTTGGACCGAGGGGGGGCGCGCACCGGGGAGCTGTTTTTT. Its protein is CASSLDRGGARTGELFF. This sequence joins TRBV7-2 and TRBJ2-2; TRBD2 might be the D (7 bases). From germline, CDR1 is SGHTA and CDR2 FQGNSA. V was pared by 3 bases and J by 4 bases, with 18 bases between. CDR3 length: 17 residues.

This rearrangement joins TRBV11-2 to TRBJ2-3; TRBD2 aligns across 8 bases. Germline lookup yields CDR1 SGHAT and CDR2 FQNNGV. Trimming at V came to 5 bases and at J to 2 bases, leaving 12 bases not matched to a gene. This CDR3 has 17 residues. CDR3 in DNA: TGTGCCAGCAGCCAATTTCGGCGGCGGGGGGCCACAGATACGCAGTATTTT. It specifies CASSQFRRRGATDTQYF.

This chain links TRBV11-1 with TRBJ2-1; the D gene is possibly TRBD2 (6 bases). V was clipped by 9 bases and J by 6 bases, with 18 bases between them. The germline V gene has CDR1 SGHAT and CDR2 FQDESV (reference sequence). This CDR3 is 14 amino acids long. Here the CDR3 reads CASIRRLGVNEQFF. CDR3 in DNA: TGTGCCAGTATCAGGAGACTAGGGGTCAATGAGCAGTTCTTC. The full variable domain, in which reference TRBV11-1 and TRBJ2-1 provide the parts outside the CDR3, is EAEVAQSPRYKITEKSQAVAFWCDPISGHATLYWYRQILGQGPELLVQFQDESVVDDSQLPKDRFSAERLKGVDSTLKIQPAELGDSAMYLCASIRRLGVNEQFFGPGTRLTVL.

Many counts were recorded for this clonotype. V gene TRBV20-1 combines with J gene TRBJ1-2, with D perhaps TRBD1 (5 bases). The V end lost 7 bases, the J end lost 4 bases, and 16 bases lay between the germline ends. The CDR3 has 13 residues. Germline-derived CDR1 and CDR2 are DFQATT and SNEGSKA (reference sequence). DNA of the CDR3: TGCAGTGTTAAGTTTCAGGGAGGCTATGGCTACACCTTC. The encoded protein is CSVKFQGGYGYTF.

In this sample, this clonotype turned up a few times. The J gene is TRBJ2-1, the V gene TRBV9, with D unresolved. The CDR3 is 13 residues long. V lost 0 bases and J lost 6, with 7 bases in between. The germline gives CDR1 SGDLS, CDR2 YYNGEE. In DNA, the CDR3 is TGTGCCAGCAGCGTAGCTGTAGGCAATGAGCAGTTCTTC. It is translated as CASSVAVGNEQFF.

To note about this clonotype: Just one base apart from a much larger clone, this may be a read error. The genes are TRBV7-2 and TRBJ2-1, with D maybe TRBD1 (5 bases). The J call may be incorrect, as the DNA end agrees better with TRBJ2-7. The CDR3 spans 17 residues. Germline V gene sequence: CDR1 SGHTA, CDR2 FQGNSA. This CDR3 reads CASSLLSGAPSYNEQYF. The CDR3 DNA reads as TGTGCCAGCAGCTTATTAAGTGGGGCACCATCCTACAATGAGCAGTACTTC.

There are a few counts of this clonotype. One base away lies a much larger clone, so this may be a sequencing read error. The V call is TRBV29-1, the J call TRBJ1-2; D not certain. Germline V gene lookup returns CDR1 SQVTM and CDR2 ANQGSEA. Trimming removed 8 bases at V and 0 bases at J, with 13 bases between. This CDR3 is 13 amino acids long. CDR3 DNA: TGCAGCACCGGACGGGGAACTAACTATGGCTACACCTTC. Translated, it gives CSTGRGTNYGYTF.

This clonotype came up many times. CDR3 nucleotide sequence: TGTGCCAGCAGCTTAGTCGTCAGCGGGGGCTACAATGAGCAGTTCTTC. It specifies CASSLVVSGGYNEQFF. The chain employs TRBV11-1 and TRBJ2-1; TRBD2 matches 8 bases. The germline CDR1 and CDR2 sequences are SGHAT and FQDESV (reference sequence). The CDR3 totals 16 residues. Trimming took 1 base from V and 3 from J; bases not matched to a gene: 5.